This T cell receptor (beta chain) is from a study of T cells in Graves' hyperthyroidism and ophthalmopathy. Amplification targeted TCR beta CDR3 regions from RNA transcripts. HTBI primers drove first-round RT-PCR of the TCR CDR3. TCRdb re-called the multiplex PCR reads with MiXCR, one entry per CDR3 protein. Counted here are a few hundred thousand distinct CDR3 sequences, around 25% occurring once; the ten biggest clones make up about 70%. From germline, CDR1 is MNHEY and CDR2 SVGEGT. This CDR3 region has 18 residues. V dropped 0 bases and J dropped 0; count of bases not matched to a gene: 5. Sequenced input: blood. This sequence joins TRBV6-2 or TRBV6-3 and TRBJ1-6, with 7 nucleotides matching TRBD1. This sequence was found in a man aged 45-60 years with Graves' hyperthyroidism. Written as DNA, the CDR3 is TGTGCCAGCAGTTACTCTAGGGGGCCCAGCTCCTATAATTCACCCCTCCACTTT. This encodes CASSYSRGPSSYNSPLHF.